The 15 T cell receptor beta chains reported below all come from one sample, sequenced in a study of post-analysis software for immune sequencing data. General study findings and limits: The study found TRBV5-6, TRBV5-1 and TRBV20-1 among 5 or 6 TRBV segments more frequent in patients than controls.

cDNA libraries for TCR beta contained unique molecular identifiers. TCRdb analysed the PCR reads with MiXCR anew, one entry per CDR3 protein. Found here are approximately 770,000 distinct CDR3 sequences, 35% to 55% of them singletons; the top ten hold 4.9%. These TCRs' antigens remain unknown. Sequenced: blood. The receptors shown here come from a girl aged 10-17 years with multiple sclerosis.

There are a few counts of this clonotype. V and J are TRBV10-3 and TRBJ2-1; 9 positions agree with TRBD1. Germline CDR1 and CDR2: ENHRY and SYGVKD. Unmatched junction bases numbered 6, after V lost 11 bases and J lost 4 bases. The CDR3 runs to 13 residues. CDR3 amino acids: CALGQGAYNEQFF. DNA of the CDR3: TGTGCCTTGGGACAGGGCGCGTACAATGAGCAGTTCTTC.

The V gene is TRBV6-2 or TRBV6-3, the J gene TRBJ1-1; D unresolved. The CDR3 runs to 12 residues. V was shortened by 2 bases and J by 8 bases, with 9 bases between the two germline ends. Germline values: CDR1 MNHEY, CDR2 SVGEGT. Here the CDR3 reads CASSYAGREAFF. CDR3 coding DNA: TGTGCCAGCAGTTACGCCGGACGGGAAGCTTTCTTT.

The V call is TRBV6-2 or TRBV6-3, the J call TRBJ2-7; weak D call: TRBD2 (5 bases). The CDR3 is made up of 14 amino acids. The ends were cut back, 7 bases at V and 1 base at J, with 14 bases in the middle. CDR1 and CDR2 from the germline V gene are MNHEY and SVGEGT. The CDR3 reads CASTGGLGSYEQYF. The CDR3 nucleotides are TGTGCCAGCACCGGCGGACTGGGTTCCTACGAGCAGTACTTC.

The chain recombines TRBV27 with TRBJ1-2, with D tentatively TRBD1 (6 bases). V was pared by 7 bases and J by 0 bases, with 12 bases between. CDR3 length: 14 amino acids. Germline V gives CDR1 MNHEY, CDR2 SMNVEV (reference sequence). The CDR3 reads CASMGGAPNYGYTF. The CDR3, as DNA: TGTGCCAGCATGGGGGGGGCTCCTAACTATGGCTACACCTTC.

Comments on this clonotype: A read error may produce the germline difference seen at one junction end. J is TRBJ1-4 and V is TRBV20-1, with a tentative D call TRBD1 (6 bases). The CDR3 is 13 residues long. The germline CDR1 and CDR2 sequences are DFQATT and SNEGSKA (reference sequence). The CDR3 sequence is CSARGARDEKRFF. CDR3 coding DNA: TGCAGTGCTAGGGGGGCTCGGGATGAAAAACGGTTTTTT.

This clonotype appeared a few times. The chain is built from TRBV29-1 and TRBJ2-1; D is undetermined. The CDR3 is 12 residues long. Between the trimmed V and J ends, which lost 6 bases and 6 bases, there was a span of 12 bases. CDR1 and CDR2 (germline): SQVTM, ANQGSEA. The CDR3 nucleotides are TGCAGCGTCGCCCCCGCTGGCAATGAGCAGTTCTTC. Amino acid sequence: CSVAPAGNEQFF.

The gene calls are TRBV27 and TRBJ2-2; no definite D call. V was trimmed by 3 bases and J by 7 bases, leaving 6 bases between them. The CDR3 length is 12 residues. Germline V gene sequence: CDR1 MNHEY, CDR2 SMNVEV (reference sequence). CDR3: CASSFPNGELFF. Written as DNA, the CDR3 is TGTGCCAGCAGTTTCCCTAACGGGGAGCTGTTTTTT.

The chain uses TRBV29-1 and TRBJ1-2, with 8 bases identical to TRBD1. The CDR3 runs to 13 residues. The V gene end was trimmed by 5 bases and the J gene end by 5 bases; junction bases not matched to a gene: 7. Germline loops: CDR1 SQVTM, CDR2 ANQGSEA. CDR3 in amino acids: CSVLDRAGYGYTF. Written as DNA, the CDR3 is TGCAGCGTTTTGGACAGGGCGGGGTATGGCTACACCTTC.

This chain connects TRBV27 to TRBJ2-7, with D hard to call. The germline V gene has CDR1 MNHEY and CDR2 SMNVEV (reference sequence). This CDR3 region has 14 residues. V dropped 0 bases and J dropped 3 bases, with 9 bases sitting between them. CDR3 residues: CASSLSGNNYEQYF. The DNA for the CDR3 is TGTGCCAGCAGTTTATCGGGCAACAACTACGAGCAGTACTTC.

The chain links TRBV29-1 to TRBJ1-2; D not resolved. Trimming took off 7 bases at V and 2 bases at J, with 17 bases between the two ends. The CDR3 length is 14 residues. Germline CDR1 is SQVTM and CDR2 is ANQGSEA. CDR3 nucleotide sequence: TGCAGCGCCGGCCGAATGGGCGGAAACTATGGCTACACCTTC. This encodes CSAGRMGGNYGYTF.

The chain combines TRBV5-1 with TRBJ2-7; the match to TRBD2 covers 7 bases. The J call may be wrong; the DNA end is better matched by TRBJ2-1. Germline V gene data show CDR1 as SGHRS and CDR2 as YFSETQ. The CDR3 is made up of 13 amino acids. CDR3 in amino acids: CASSSLASNEQFF. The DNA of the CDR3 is TGCGCCAGCAGCTCACTAGCGTCGAATGAGCAGTTCTTC.

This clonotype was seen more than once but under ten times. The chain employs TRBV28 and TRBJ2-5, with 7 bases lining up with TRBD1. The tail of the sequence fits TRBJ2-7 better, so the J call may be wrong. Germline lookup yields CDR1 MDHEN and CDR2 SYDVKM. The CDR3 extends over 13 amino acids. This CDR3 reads CASSRDRKYEQYF. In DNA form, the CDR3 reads TGTGCCAGCAGTCGGGACAGAAAATACGAGCAGTACTTC.

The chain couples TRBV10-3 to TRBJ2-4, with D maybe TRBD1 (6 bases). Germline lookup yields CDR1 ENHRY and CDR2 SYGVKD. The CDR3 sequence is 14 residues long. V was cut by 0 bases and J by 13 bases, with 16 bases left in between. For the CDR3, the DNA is TGTGCCATCAGTGAGTCGATACAGGGCGATGAGCAGTACTTC. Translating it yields CAISESIQGDEQYF.

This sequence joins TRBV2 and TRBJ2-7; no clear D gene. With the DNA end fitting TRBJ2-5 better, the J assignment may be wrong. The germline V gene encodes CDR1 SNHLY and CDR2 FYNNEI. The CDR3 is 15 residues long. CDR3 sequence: CASSTIGQITETQYF. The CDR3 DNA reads TGTGCCAGCTCTACAATCGGGCAGATTACGGAGACCCAGTACTTC.

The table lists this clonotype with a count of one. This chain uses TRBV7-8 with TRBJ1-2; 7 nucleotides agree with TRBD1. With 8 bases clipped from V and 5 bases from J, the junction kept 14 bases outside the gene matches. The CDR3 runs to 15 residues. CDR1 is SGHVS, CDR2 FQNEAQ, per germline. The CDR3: CASGKRTGLTYGYTF. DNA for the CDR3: TGTGCCAGCGGCAAACGGACAGGACTCACTTATGGCTACACCTTC.